This T cell receptor (beta chain) appears in the sequencing data of a study of T cells in Graves' hyperthyroidism and ophthalmopathy. CDR1 is MNHNS, CDR2 SASEGT, per germline. There are 13 residues in the CDR3. Deletions cut 5 bases from V and 3 bases from J, with 11 bases between. This clonotype showed up many times. RNA transcripts provided the source from which TCR beta CDR3 regions were amplified. HTBI primers were used for first-round RT-PCR of the TCR CDR3. TCRdb processed the multiplex PCR reads anew with MiXCR; each CDR3 protein has one entry. Here the sample spans 650,000 to 750,000 distinct CDR3 sequences, roughly 15% being singletons.

The genes are TRBV6-1 and TRBJ2-7; D call uncertain. The source is a young woman with Graves' hyperthyroidism. The material sequenced was blood. DNA of the CDR3: TGTGCCAGCAGTCAACGGGCGGACTACGAGCAGTACTTC. It is translated as CASSQRADYEQYF.